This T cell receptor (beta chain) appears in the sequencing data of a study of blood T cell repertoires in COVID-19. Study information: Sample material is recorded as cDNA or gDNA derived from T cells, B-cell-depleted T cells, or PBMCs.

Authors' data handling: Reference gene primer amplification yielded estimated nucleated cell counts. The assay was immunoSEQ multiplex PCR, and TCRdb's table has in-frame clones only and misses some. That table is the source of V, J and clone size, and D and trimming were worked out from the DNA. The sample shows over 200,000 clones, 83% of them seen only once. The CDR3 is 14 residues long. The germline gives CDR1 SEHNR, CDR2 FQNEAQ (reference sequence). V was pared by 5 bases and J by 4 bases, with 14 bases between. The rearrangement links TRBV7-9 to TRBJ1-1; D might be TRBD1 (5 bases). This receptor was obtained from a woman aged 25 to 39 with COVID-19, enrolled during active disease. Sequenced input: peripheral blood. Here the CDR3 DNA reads TGTGCCAGCAGCCCACCTCAGGGTCCCACTGAAGCTTTCTTT. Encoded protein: CASSPPQGPTEAFF.